This paragraph covers one T cell receptor beta chain sequence. Its target is not known. This entry comes from a study of Ad26.COV2.S vaccination and SARS-CoV-2 variants. Whole-study results and caveats: Vaccinees and placebo recipients showed similar non-spike TCR breadth. After vaccination, reports described spike-specific CD8+ and CD4+ T cell responses as showing substantial breadth.

TCRdb's copy holds only in-frame clones and misses some; the assay was immunoSEQ multiplex PCR. In the table there are about 320,000 clones, around four fifths of which are singletons. The CDR3 has 14 residues. V was trimmed by 3 bases and J by 6 bases, leaving 15 bases between them. Germline CDR1 and CDR2: LNHDA and SQIVND (reference sequence). Specified treatment: 19 received Ad26.COV2.S at low or high dose, single or two shots; 5 received placebo; per-sample allocation not given. Day 63 following the first vaccine or placebo injection was when the samples were taken. This chain links TRBV19 with TRBJ2-7; D possibly corresponds to TRBD2 (5 bases). The sample in question was peripheral blood, obtained in a trial of Ad26.COV2.S vaccine versus placebo. This TCR was recovered from a person between 18 and 59 years old who received the Ad26.COV2.S COVID-19 vaccine or a placebo. The CDR3 loop is CASSMLRTGSEQYF. The CDR3 nucleotides are TGTGCCAGTAGTATGCTAAGAACGGGGAGCGAGCAGTACTTC. Full variable domain (outside the CDR3, taken from reference TRBV19 and TRBJ2-7): DGGITQSPKYLFRKEGQNVTLSCEQNLNHDAMYWYRQDPGQGLRLIYYSQIVNDFQKGDIAEGYSVSREKKESFPLTVTSAQKNPTAFYLCASSMLRTGSEQYFGPGTRLTVT.